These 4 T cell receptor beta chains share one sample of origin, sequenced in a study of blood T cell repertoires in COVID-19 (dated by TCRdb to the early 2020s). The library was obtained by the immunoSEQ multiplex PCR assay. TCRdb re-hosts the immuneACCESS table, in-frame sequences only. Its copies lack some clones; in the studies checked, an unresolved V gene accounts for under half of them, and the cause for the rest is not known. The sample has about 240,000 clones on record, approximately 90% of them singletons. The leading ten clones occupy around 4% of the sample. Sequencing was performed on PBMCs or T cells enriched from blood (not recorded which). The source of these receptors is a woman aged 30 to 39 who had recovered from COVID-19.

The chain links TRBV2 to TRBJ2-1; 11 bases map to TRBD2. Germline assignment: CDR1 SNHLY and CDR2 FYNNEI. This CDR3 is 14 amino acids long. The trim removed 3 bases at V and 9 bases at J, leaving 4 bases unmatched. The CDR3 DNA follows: TGTGCCAGCAGTGATTATAGCGGGAGGGGTGAGCAGTTCTTC. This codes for CASSDYSGRGEQFF. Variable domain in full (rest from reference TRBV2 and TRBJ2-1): EPEVTQTPSHQVTQMGQEVILRCVPISNHLYFYWYRQILGQKVEFLVSFYNNEISEKSEIFDDQFSVERPDGSNFTLKIRSTKLEDSAMYFCASSDYSGRGEQFFGPGTRLTVL.

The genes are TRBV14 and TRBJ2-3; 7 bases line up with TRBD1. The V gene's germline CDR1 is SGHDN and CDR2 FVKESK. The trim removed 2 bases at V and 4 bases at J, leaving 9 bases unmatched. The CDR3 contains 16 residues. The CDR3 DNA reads TGTGCCAGCAGCCAAACTGGCAGGGGGTCCGCAGATACGCAGTATTTT. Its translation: CASSQTGRGSADTQYF.

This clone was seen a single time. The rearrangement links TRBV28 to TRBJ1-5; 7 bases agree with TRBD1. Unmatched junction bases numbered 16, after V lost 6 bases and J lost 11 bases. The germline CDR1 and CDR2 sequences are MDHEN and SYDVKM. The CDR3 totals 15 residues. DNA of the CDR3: TGTGCCAGCAGGTCCTCCGGGACAGCCTACCACGCCCAGCATTTT. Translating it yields CASRSSGTAYHAQHF.

CDR3: CASSPSDWGDLNTEAFF. As DNA, the CDR3 is TGTGCCAGCAGCCCCTCGGATTGGGGGGACCTCAACACTGAAGCTTTCTTT. The rearrangement joins TRBV11-2 to TRBJ1-1; possibly TRBD1 for D (5 bases). The CDR3 has 17 residues. V lost 5 bases and J 2 bases, leaving 21 bases between the germline ends. The V gene's germline CDR1 is SGHAT and CDR2 FQNNGV.